A single count supports the clone carrying this T cell receptor beta chain. As yet, its antigen is unknown. In the PCR, 60 Vbeta and 13 Jbeta primers were used. This table comes from immunoSEQ multiplex PCR, and its TCRdb copy is limited to in-frame clones, with some not included. The sample records about 160,000 clones, about 75% being singletons. This sample is drawn from a study of cytomegalovirus exposure and HLA in healthy donors. General observations from the study: Later analysis suggested most CMV-associated TCR beta chains were HLA-restricted. CMV serostatus stood as the only immune exposure information on hand. Association of around 17,000 TCR beta sequences with HLA alleles was found at 0.05 false discovery rate in a later analysis. One cluster of highly shared sequence variants probably arose as a sequencing artifact.

CDR1 MNHEY and CDR2 SVGAGI come from the germline V gene. Trimming cost V 5 bases and J 5 bases; bases outside gene matches: 3. The CDR3 sequence is 13 residues long. Sequenced material: PBMCs. This TCR was recovered from a female donor in good health and CMV-seronegative. J is TRBJ1-2 and V is TRBV6-5, with 9 nucleotides matching TRBD1. DNA of the CDR3: TGTGCCAGCAGTCAGACAGGGGGGTATGGCTACACCTTC. Translation: CASSQTGGYGYTF.